One and the same sample provided the 20 T cell receptor beta chains below, sequenced in a study of T cells in Graves' hyperthyroidism and ophthalmopathy. The CDR3 regions of TCR beta were amplified from RNA transcripts. HTBI primers were the set used in a first-round RT-PCR of the TCR CDR3. TCRdb re-derived calls from the multiplex PCR reads in MiXCR, one entry per CDR3 protein. The data show over 150,000 distinct CDR3 sequences, with roughly a sixth seen just once and around 48% held by the top ten. Source material: blood. The receptors come from a woman in her forties or fifties with Graves' hyperthyroidism.

This clonotype has just a few counts. The chain has TRBV4-1 and TRBJ2-1; D might be TRBD1 (6 bases). The CDR3 runs to 15 residues. The V and J ends lost 4 bases and 1 base respectively, with 11 bases between them. From germline, CDR1 is MGHRA and CDR2 YSYEKL. The DNA of the CDR3 is TGCGCCAGCAGCCCCCCCACAGGGTCCTACAATGAGCAGTTCTTC. The encoded protein is CASSPPTGSYNEQFF.

In its sample, this clonotype was seen many times. The J gene is TRBJ1-1, the V gene TRBV12-3 or TRBV12-4; D gene uncertain. V lost 6 bases, J lost 5 bases, and 10 bases lay in between. This CDR3 is built from 12 residues. The CDR3 nucleotides are TGTGCCAGCAGCTTTCTTGGGACTGAAGCTTTCTTT. It encodes CASSFLGTEAFF.

The gene calls are TRBV7-3 and TRBJ2-1, with a possible D match to TRBD1 (5 bases). V lost 5 bases to trimming and J lost 9 bases, with 17 bases between them. The CDR3 runs 14 residues. The germline CDR1 and CDR2 sequences are SGHTA and FQGTGA. CDR3 sequence (DNA): TGTGCCAGCAGCACATCTGGGGCAATGGGTGAGCAGTTCTTC. It specifies CASSTSGAMGEQFF.

Ten or more counts support this clonotype. This chain joins TRBV30 and TRBJ2-7; D remains unclear. Per the germline V gene, CDR1 is GTSNPN and CDR2 is SVGIG (reference sequence). CDR3 length: 11 residues. Trimming stripped 0 bases from V and 8 bases from J, with 8 bases between. The DNA of the CDR3 is TGTGCCTGGAGTGTACTTCAGAAGCAGTACTTC. Protein: CAWSVLQKQYF.

The chain combines TRBV19 with TRBJ1-1; D is unresolved. The CDR3 has 14 amino acids. The germline gives CDR1 LNHDA, CDR2 SQIVND (reference sequence). The ends were cut back, 4 bases at V and 1 base at J, with 10 bases in the middle. The CDR3 region is CASSSRTENTEAFF. The CDR3 coding sequence is TGTGCCAGTAGTAGCCGGACGGAGAACACTGAAGCTTTCTTT.

This clonotype was seen at least ten times. The chain carries TRBV6-1 and TRBJ1-2; TRBD1 matches 7 bases. This CDR3 spans 14 amino acids. Per germline, CDR1 MNHNS and CDR2 SASEGT. With 6 bases clipped from V and 8 bases from J, the junction kept 12 bases outside the gene matches. The CDR3 spells CASRIDRVVSGYTF. The CDR3 DNA follows: TGTGCCAGCAGAATCGACAGGGTAGTGTCGGGCTACACCTTC.

In this sample, this clonotype turned up a few times. The chain carries TRBV28 and TRBJ1-1, with 9 bases aligning to TRBD1. The ends lost 3 bases at V and 3 bases at J; junction bases unmatched: 5. Germline lookup yields CDR1 MDHEN and CDR2 SYDVKM. This CDR3 spans 15 amino acids. The chain's CDR3 is CASSFLQGAYTEAFF. The CDR3 nucleotides are TGTGCCAGCAGTTTTTTACAGGGGGCGTACACTGAAGCTTTCTTT. Full variable domain (outside the CDR3, taken from reference TRBV28 and TRBJ1-1): DVKVTQSSRYLVKRTGEKVFLECVQDMDHENMFWYRQDPGLGLRLIYFSYDVKMKEKGDIPEGYSVSREKKERFSLILESASTNQTSMYLCASSFLQGAYTEAFFGQGTRLTVV.

This clonotype has more than one count but fewer than ten. The rearrangement links TRBV24-1 to TRBJ1-1; D unclear. The CDR3 covers 13 residues. The germline gives CDR1 KGHDR, CDR2 SFDVKD. V was cut by 0 bases and J by 2 bases, with 3 bases left in between. The CDR3 DNA reads as TGTGCCACCAGTGATTTGCAAAACACTGAAGCTTTCTTT. It is translated as CATSDLQNTEAFF.

Regarding this clonotype: A clone one base away is much larger, so this may be a read error. The J gene is TRBJ2-7, the V gene TRBV9; 9 bases are shared with TRBD2. CDR1 and CDR2 (germline): SGDLS, YYNGEE. The CDR3 extends over 15 amino acids. CDR3 nucleotides: TGTGCCAGCGGCGTATCCGGGACTAGCACCTACGAGCAGTACTTC. Amino acids: CASGVSGTSTYEQYF.

The table lists this clonotype with many counts. The chain links TRBV20-1 to TRBJ2-5; 9 positions match TRBD2. Germline V CDR1 and CDR2: DFQATT, SNEGSKA (reference sequence). The CDR3 length is 15 residues. V gave up 0 bases and J gave up 5 bases; unmatched junction bases: 7. The CDR3 region is CSARDWTAGGETQYF. CDR3 DNA: TGCAGTGCTAGAGATTGGACGGCGGGAGGGGAGACCCAGTACTTC.

This clonotype was observed at least ten times. This chain uses TRBV6-1 with TRBJ2-7; a possible D gene is TRBD1 (5 bases). Germline V gene lookup returns CDR1 MNHNS and CDR2 SASEGT. Trimming stripped 8 bases from V and 6 bases from J, with 17 bases between. The CDR3 loop spans 13 amino acids. DNA for the CDR3: TGTGCCAGCTCCCGCAGGGTCGATCTCGAGCAGTACTTC. Encoded protein: CASSRRVDLEQYF.

This clonotype was picked up a small number of times. The rearrangement joins TRBV19 to TRBJ1-1; TRBD1 aligns across 7 bases. V trimming: 3 bases; J trimming: 8 bases; junction bases outside the gene matches: 9. CDR3 length equals 14 residues. CDR1 and CDR2 (germline): LNHDA, SQIVND (reference sequence). CDR3 in DNA: TGTGCCAGTAGTATTCCCAAGGGGGCCGGAGAAGCTTTCTTT. The encoded protein is CASSIPKGAGEAFF.

This clonotype was seen many times. The chain is built from TRBV5-1 and TRBJ1-1, with D tentatively TRBD1 (6 bases). The CDR3 totals 15 residues. Trimming took off 0 bases at V and 2 bases at J, with 11 bases between the two ends. Germline lookup yields CDR1 SGHRS and CDR2 YFSETQ. In DNA form, the CDR3 reads TGCGCCAGCAGCTTGGCGTGGGGGGCTAACACTGAAGCTTTCTTT. Its protein product is CASSLAWGANTEAFF.

Many counts were recorded for this clonotype. The genes are TRBV7-2 and TRBJ1-1; D is ambiguous. The germline CDR1 and CDR2 sequences are SGHTA and FQGNSA. This CDR3 is 14 amino acids long. The germline V and J ends were trimmed by 3 bases and 5 bases, with 13 bases remaining between them. The CDR3, as DNA: TGTGCCAGCAGCTTTGGAGGGAAAGGGACTGAAGCTTTCTTT. This sequence encodes CASSFGGKGTEAFF. The full variable domain, its missing parts supplied by reference TRBV7-2 and TRBJ1-1, is GAGVSQSPSNKVTEKGKDVELRCDPISGHTALYWYRQSLGQGLEFLIYFQGNSAPDKSGLPSDRFSAERTGGSVSTLTIQRTQQEDSAVYLCASSFGGKGTEAFFGQGTRLTVV.

V and J are TRBV18 and TRBJ2-7, with 10 bases aligning to TRBD1. The CDR3 is 15 amino acids. Trimming cost V 6 bases and J 4 bases; bases outside gene matches: 9. The germline V gene encodes CDR1 KGHSH and CDR2 LQKENI. In DNA form, the CDR3 reads TGTGCCAGCTCTCCGATAGGGACAGGGGAATACGAGCAGTACTTC. Amino acid sequence: CASSPIGTGEYEQYF. The variable domain in full, with the rest retrieved from reference TRBV18 and TRBJ2-7, is NAGVMQNPRHLVRRRGQEARLRCSPMKGHSHVYWYRQLPEEGLKFMVYLQKENIIDESGMPKERFSAEFPKEGPSILRIQQVVRGDSAAYFCASSPIGTGEYEQYFGPGTRLTVT.

Of note for this clonotype: The CDR3 does not end in the conserved phenylalanine or tryptophan, so this is likely a read error. The chain combines TRBV7-9 with TRBJ1-2; D is perhaps TRBD1 (5 bases). Germline-derived CDR1 and CDR2 are SEHNR and FQNEAQ (reference sequence). The CDR3 loop spans 14 amino acids. Trimming stripped 1 base from V and 4 bases from J, with 10 bases between. The CDR3 nucleotides read TGTGCCAGCAGCTTAGAGGGGAAAAGCTATGGCTACACCCTC. This sequence encodes CASSLEGKSYGYTL.

This clonotype occurred a few times. This sequence may be a read error, since a much larger clone differs from it by one base. The V and J genes are TRBV13 and TRBJ1-2; TRBD1 aligns across 8 bases. CDR3 size: 16 residues. Germline CDR1 is PRHDT and CDR2 is FYEKMQ (reference sequence). The CDR3 spells CTSSLVSQGAGYGYTF. DNA of the CDR3: TGTACCAGCAGCTTAGTGAGCCAGGGGGCAGGCTATGGCTACACCTTC.

The V call is TRBV28, the J call TRBJ2-4; D is uncertain. This CDR3 region has 11 residues. The V and J ends lost 1 base and 8 bases respectively, with 3 bases between them. Germline CDR1 MDHEN, CDR2 SYDVKM. CDR3 protein: CASSLYDIQYF. CDR3 bases: TGTGCCAGCAGTTTATACGACATTCAGTACTTC.

This clonotype appeared a few times. The J gene is TRBJ2-7, the V gene TRBV7-9, with TRBD1 identical over 12 bases. The CDR3 covers 18 residues. V gave up 2 bases and J gave up 4 bases; unmatched junction bases: 12. In germline, CDR1 is SEHNR, CDR2 FQNEAQ (reference sequence). CDR3 bases: TGTGCCAGCAGCTTACTAAGGGACAGGGGGCGGTTCGGTTACGAGCAGTACTTC. This encodes CASSLLRDRGRFGYEQYF.

The V call is TRBV28, the J call TRBJ2-5; D might be TRBD2 (5 bases). CDR1 is MDHEN, CDR2 SYDVKM, per germline. V lost 5 bases and J 7 bases, leaving 20 bases between the germline ends. The CDR3 consists of 15 residues. The DNA for the CDR3 is TGTGCCAGCAGTCCCACTAGAAACGGGCTTGGGACCCAGTACTTC. It is translated as CASSPTRNGLGTQYF.